Presented here are 5 T cell receptor beta chains from one specimen sequenced in a study of CD8 T cells in Susac syndrome. cDNA came from roughly 0.47 to 1 ug RNA primed by random hexamers. TCRdb analysed the immunoSEQ multiplex PCR reads with MiXCR anew, one entry per CDR3 protein. The table has over 150,000 distinct CDR3 sequences, 85% to 95% seen once. Material: CD4+ T cells from PBMCs. Receptors were obtained from a human donor with Susac syndrome.

This rearrangement joins TRBV4-1 to TRBJ2-7; D remains unclear. Trimming stripped 1 base from V and 2 bases from J, with 12 bases between. This CDR3 is 15 amino acids long. Germline-derived CDR1 and CDR2 are MGHRA and YSYEKL. The CDR3 region is CASSQVVWAPYEQYF. DNA of the CDR3: TGCGCCAGCAGCCAAGTGGTATGGGCCCCCTACGAGCAGTACTTC.

This chain joins TRBV20-1 and TRBJ1-1, with 7 bases aligning to TRBD1. CDR1 is DFQATT, CDR2 SNEGSKA, per germline (reference sequence). This CDR3 is built from 14 residues. The V gene end was trimmed by 6 bases and the J gene end by 5 bases; junction bases not matched to a gene: 12. CDR3 residues: CSAETPQGGTEAFF. DNA of the CDR3: TGCAGTGCGGAGACCCCGCAGGGGGGAACTGAAGCTTTCTTT.

The V gene is TRBV19, the J gene TRBJ1-5, with D maybe TRBD1 (5 bases). Germline values: CDR1 LNHDA, CDR2 SQIVND (reference sequence). V was trimmed by 1 base and J by 3 bases, leaving 7 bases between them. This CDR3 contains 14 residues. DNA for the CDR3: TGTGCCAGTAGTATAGCCAGGGACAATCAGCCCCAGCATTTT. This translates into CASSIARDNQPQHF.

V and J are TRBV20-1 and TRBJ2-3; 9 bases are shared with TRBD2. Germline V CDR1 and CDR2: DFQATT, SNEGSKA (reference sequence). The CDR3 runs to 14 residues. The trim removed 2 bases at V and 0 bases at J, leaving 0 bases unmatched. The CDR3: CSARLAGSTDTQYF. CDR3 sequence (DNA): TGCAGTGCTAGACTAGCGGGGAGCACAGATACGCAGTATTTT.

Here the CDR3 DNA reads TGTGCCAGCAGTGGCGGGACAGGTGGACGGGACACTGAAGCTTTCTTT. Amino acid sequence: CASSGGTGGRDTEAFF. The rearrangement joins TRBV12-3 or TRBV12-4 to TRBJ1-1, with TRBD1 identical over 8 bases. V shed 5 bases and J 3 bases; nucleotides not matched to a gene: 11. The CDR3 has 16 residues.